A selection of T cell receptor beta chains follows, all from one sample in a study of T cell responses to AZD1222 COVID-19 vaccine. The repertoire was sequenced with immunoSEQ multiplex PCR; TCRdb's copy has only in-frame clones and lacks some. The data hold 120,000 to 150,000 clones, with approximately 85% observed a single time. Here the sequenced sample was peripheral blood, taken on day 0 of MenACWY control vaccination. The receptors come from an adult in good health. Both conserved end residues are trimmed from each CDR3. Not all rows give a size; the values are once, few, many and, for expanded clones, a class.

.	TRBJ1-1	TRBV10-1	ASSPRTGMNTEAF
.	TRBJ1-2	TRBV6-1	ASSEQVYGYT
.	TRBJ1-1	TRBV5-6	ASSLGRDTEAF
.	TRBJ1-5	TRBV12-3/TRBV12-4	ASSLLRNQPQH
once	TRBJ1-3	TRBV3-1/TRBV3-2	ASSTDRGNTIY
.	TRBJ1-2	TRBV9	ASSATGGSGYGYT
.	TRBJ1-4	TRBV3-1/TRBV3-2	ASSQAQIGGEKLF
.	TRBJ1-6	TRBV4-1	ASSQGTAGNSPLH
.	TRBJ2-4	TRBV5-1	ASTDRENIQY
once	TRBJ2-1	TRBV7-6	ASSSSPEQF
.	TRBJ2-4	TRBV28	ASKPGQGVSAKNIQY
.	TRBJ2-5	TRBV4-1	ASSYGVGETQY
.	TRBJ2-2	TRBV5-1	ASSWDRGRTGELF